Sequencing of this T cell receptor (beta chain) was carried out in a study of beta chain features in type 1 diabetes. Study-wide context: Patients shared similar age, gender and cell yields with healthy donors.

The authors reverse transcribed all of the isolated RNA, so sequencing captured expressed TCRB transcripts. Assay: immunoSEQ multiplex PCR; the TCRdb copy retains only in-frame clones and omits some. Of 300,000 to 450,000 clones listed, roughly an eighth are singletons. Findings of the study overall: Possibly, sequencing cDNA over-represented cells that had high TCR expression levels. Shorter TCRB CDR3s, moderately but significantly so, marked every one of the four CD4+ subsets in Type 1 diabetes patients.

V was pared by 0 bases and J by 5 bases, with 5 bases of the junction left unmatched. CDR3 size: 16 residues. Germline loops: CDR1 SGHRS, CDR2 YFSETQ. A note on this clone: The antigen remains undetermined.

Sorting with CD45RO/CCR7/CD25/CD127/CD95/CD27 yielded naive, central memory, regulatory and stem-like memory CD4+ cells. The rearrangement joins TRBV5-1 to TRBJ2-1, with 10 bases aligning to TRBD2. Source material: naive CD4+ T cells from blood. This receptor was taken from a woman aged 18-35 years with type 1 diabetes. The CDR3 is CASSLATSGTDNEQFF. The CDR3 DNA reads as TGCGCCAGCAGCTTGGCCACTAGCGGGACAGACAATGAGCAGTTCTTC.